This T cell receptor beta chain was found in a study of PD-1 blockade in classical Hodgkin lymphoma. CDR1 is SGHNT and CDR2 is YENEEA in the germline V gene. The CDR3 extends over 17 amino acids. The germline V and J ends were trimmed by 1 base and 4 bases, with 17 bases remaining between them. All the patients suffered relapse after autologous stem cell transplantation, and brentuximab vedotin exposure differed. The table came from immunoSEQ multiplex PCR; TCRdb's copy has only in-frame clones and leaves some out. This sample carries about 25,000 clones, 80% to 90% of them seen once, and the ten largest clones take just under 2.5%.

The clonotype comes from a human donor with classical Hodgkin lymphoma. Sequenced here: peripheral blood mononuclear cells (PBMCs), sampled at baseline. The chain uses TRBV11-3 and TRBJ1-3; D gene ambiguous. CDR3 nucleotide sequence: TGTGCCAGCAGCTTAGGGGTTCGCGAGGGAGACGGAAACACCATATATTTT. It yields the protein CASSLGVREGDGNTIYF.